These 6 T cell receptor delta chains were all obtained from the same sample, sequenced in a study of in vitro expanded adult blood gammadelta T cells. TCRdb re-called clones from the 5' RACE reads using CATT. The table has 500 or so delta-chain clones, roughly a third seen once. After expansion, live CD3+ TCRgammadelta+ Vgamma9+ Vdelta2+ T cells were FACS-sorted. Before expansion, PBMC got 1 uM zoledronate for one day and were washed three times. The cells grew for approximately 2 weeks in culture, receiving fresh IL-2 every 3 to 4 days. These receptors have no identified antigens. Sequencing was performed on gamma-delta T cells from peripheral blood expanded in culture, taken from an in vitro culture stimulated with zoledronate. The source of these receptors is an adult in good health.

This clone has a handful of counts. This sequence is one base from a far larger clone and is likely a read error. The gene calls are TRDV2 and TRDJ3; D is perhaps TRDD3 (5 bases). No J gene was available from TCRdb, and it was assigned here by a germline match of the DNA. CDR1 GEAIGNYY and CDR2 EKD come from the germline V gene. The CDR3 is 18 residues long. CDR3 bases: TGTGCCTGTGACACCGGCGGGCCCAGCTCCTGGGACACACGACAGATGTTTTTC. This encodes CACDTGGPSSWDTRQMFF.

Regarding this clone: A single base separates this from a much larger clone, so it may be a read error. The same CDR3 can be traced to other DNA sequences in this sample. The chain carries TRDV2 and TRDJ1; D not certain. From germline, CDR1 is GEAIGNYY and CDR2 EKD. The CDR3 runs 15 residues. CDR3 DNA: TGTGCCTGTGACACCTTAGGGAGGTACACTGATAAACTCATCTTT. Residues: CACDTLGRYTDKLIF.

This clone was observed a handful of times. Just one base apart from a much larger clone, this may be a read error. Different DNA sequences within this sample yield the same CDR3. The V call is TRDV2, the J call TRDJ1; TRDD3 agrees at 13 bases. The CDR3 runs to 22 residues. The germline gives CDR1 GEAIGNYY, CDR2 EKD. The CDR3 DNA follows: TGTGCCTGTGACCCATTATCCGGAATTACTGGGGGATACGGGACAAACACTGATAAACTCATCTTT. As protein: CACDPLSGITGGYGTNTDKLIF.

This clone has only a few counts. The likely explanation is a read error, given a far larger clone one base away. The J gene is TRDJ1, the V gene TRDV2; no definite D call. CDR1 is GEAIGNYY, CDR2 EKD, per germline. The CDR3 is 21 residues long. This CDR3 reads CACDTVRQRVTEARYTDKRIF. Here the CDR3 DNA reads TGTGCCTGTGACACCGTTCGTCAGCGAGTAACTGAGGCTCGGTACACCGATAAACGCATCTTT.

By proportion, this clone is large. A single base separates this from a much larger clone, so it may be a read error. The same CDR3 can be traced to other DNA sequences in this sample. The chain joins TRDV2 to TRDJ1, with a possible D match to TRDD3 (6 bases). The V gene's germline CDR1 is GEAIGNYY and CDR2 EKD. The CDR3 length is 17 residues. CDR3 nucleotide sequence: TGTGCCTGTGACACCCTGGGGAACCAGGGGGACACTGATAAACTCATCTTT. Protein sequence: CACDTLGNQGDTDKLIF.

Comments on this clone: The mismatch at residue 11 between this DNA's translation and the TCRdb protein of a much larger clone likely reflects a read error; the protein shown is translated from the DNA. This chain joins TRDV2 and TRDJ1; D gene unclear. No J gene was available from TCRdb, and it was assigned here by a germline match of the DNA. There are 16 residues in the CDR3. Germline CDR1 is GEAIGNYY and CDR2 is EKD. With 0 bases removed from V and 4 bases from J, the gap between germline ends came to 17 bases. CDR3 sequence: CACDTVGNPISDKLIF. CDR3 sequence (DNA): TGTGCCTGTGACACCGTAGGGAACCCAATCAGCGATAAACTCATCTTT.